These 30 T cell receptor beta chains were sequenced from one sample in a study of Graves' ophthalmopathy and Graves' hyperthyroidism. RNA transcripts were the source from which TCR beta CDR3 regions were amplified. Investigators did first-round RT-PCR with HTBI primers, then second-round multiplex PCR. Using its own MiXCR run on the multiplex PCR reads, TCRdb lists one record per CDR3 protein. Seen here are 150,000 or so distinct CDR3 sequences, approximately 38% observed once, and the top ten hold about 6%. Sequencing input: peripheral blood. These receptors were obtained from a woman in her forties with Graves' ophthalmopathy.

The chain carries TRBV19 and TRBJ1-1, with D tentatively TRBD1 (5 bases). Trimming removed 9 bases at V and 5 bases at J, with 13 bases between. The germline V gene encodes CDR1 LNHDA and CDR2 SQIVND (reference sequence). The length of the CDR3 is 12 residues. The CDR3 loop reads CASSNEGTEAFF. CDR3 sequence (DNA): TGTGCCAGCTCGAACGAGGGGACTGAAGCTTTCTTT. The complete variable domain, with remaining parts taken from reference TRBV19 and TRBJ1-1, reads DGGITQSPKYLFRKEGQNVTLSCEQNLNHDAMYWYRQDPGQGLRLIYYSQIVNDFQKGDIAEGYSVSREKKESFPLTVTSAQKNPTAFYLCASSNEGTEAFFGQGTRLTVV.

The chain joins TRBV27 to TRBJ1-6; perhaps TRBD1 as D (6 bases). The CDR3 covers 15 residues. Trimming cost V 2 bases and J 5 bases, with 10 bases left between them. CDR1 is MNHEY, CDR2 SMNVEV, per germline (reference sequence). CDR3 DNA sequence: TGTGCCAGCAGTTTACAGGGGCTGGATAATTCACCCCTCCACTTT. It specifies CASSLQGLDNSPLHF.

This clonotype has ten or more counts. The chain has TRBV13 and TRBJ2-3, with TRBD2 identical over 10 bases. The germline V gene has CDR1 PRHDT and CDR2 FYEKMQ (reference sequence). The CDR3 is made up of 18 amino acids. V gave up 1 base and J gave up 0 bases; unmatched junction bases: 7. The DNA of the CDR3 is TGTGCCAGCAGCTTAGAAGTTAAGACTAGCGGGAGCACAGATACGCAGTATTTT. Amino acid sequence: CASSLEVKTSGSTDTQYF. Filled out from reference TRBV13 and TRBJ2-3, the complete variable domain reads AAGVIQSPRHLIKEKRETATLKCYPIPRHDTVYWYQQGPGQDPQFLISFYEKMQSDKGSIPDRFSAQQFSDYHSELNMSSLELGDSALYFCASSLEVKTSGSTDTQYFGPGTRLTVL.

This clonotype was picked up many times. The chain has TRBV4-3 and TRBJ2-7, with a tentative D call TRBD2 (5 bases). The germline V and J ends were trimmed by 1 base and 4 bases, with 11 bases remaining between them. The CDR3 runs 14 residues. Germline V gene sequence: CDR1 LGHNA, CDR2 YSLEER. CDR3 in DNA: TGCGCCAGCAGCCAAGTAGAGGGTTTATACGAGCAGTACTTC. It codes for CASSQVEGLYEQYF.

This clonotype occurred many times. V gene TRBV9 combines with J gene TRBJ2-5; no reliable D call. CDR3 length: 15 amino acids. Between the trimmed V and J ends, which lost 2 bases and 1 base, there was a span of 12 bases. From germline, CDR1 is SGDLS and CDR2 YYNGEE. The CDR3 sequence is CASSVGFGFQETQYF. CDR3 nucleotide sequence: TGTGCCAGCAGCGTGGGTTTCGGGTTCCAAGAGACCCAGTACTTC. Drawing the rest from reference TRBV9 and TRBJ2-5, the complete variable domain is DSGVTQTPKHLITATGQRVTLRCSPRSGDLSVYWYQQSLDQGLQFLIQYYNGEERAKGNILERFSAQQFPDLHSELNLSSLELGDSALYFCASSVGFGFQETQYFGPGTRLLVL.

The chain recombines TRBV6-1 with TRBJ1-5; 10 bases are shared with TRBD1. The V and J ends lost 4 bases and 4 bases, in that order; junction bases with no gene match: 4. The germline V gene encodes CDR1 MNHNS and CDR2 SASEGT. CDR3 length equals 15 residues. The CDR3 reads CASSGRDRGNQPQHF. The DNA for the CDR3 is TGTGCCAGCAGTGGGAGGGACAGGGGAAATCAGCCCCAGCATTTT.

This clonotype came up many times. This chain uses TRBV6-5 with TRBJ2-7; weak D call: TRBD1 (7 bases). Germline lookup yields CDR1 MNHEY and CDR2 SVGAGI. V lost 6 bases and J lost 0, with 18 bases in between. The CDR3 is made up of 16 amino acids. The DNA of the CDR3 is TGTGCCAGCAGCCGACAGGGAGGAATGAGCTCCTACGAGCAGTACTTC. Residues: CASSRQGGMSSYEQYF.

This clonotype has only one observation. The V gene is TRBV6-1, the J gene TRBJ2-7, with 12 bases lining up with TRBD2. Trimming at V came to 6 bases and at J to 7 bases, leaving 7 bases not matched to a gene. Per the germline V gene, CDR1 is MNHNS and CDR2 is SASEGT. There are 14 residues in the CDR3. CDR3 sequence: CASSRTSGVMEQYF. CDR3 bases: TGTGCCAGCAGCCGGACTAGCGGGGTAATGGAGCAGTACTTC.

In its sample, this clonotype was seen many times. This sequence joins TRBV10-3 and TRBJ2-5; D might be TRBD1 (6 bases). Germline-derived CDR1 and CDR2 are ENHRY and SYGVKD. The V end was cut by 2 bases, the J end by 2 bases, with 9 bases between. The CDR3 loop spans 14 amino acids. In nucleotides, the CDR3 is TGTGCCATCAGTGAGGTGGGGGCTCAAGAGACCCAGTACTTC. Its protein product is CAISEVGAQETQYF.

This clonotype was counted ten times or more. CDR3 sequence reads: CASSLAGTQYEQYF. CDR3 bases: TGTGCCAGCAGTTTGGCCGGGACGCAGTACGAGCAGTACTTC. The chain joins TRBV28 to TRBJ2-7, with D tentatively TRBD1 or TRBD2 (5 bases each). The CDR3 length is 14 residues. Germline V gene lookup returns CDR1 MDHEN and CDR2 SYDVKM. V lost 3 bases and J lost 4, with 13 bases in between.

This clonotype was recorded many times. V and J are TRBV12-3 or TRBV12-4 and TRBJ1-1; D gene uncertain. Trimming removed 4 bases from V and 1 base from J, with 7 bases in between. CDR3 length equals 13 residues. Here the CDR3 DNA reads TGTGCCAGCAGTTCAAGGCCGAACACTGAAGCTTTCTTT. Residues: CASSSRPNTEAFF.

This clonotype was picked up many times. The rearrangement uses TRBV7-8 and TRBJ2-2; no reliable D call. Germline CDR1 is SGHVS and CDR2 is FQNEAQ. V was trimmed by 5 bases and J by 3 bases, leaving 10 bases between them. The CDR3 is made up of 14 amino acids. The CDR3 spells CASSLPHDTGELFF. CDR3 DNA: TGTGCCAGCAGCCTACCCCATGACACCGGGGAGCTGTTTTTT.

The chain is built from TRBV6-9 and TRBJ2-5; D is possibly TRBD2 (5 bases). V gave up 6 bases and J gave up 2 bases, with 13 bases separating them. The CDR3 loop spans 14 amino acids. Per germline, CDR1 MNHGY and CDR2 SVAAGI. The CDR3: CASRWEWGQETQYF. The CDR3, as DNA: TGTGCCAGCAGGTGGGAGTGGGGTCAAGAGACCCAGTACTTC.

This clonotype was counted ten times or more. The V gene is TRBV20-1, the J gene TRBJ2-5; D remains ambiguous. CDR1 and CDR2 from the germline V gene are DFQATT and SNEGSKA (reference sequence). CDR3 size: 14 residues. Trimming pared 0 bases from V and 1 base from J, leaving 9 bases between. CDR3 amino acids: CSARDGFAQETQYF. The CDR3 DNA is TGCAGTGCTAGAGATGGGTTTGCCCAAGAGACCCAGTACTTC.

This chain uses TRBV29-1 with TRBJ1-1; 7 bases fit TRBD1. Germline V gene lookup returns CDR1 SQVTM and CDR2 ANQGSEA. This CDR3 is built from 17 residues. The junction had 20 bases not matched to a gene; V was cut back by 2 bases and J by 8 bases. CDR3 residues: CSVESKTGFADGYEAFF. The CDR3 coding sequence is TGCAGCGTTGAAAGTAAGACAGGGTTCGCTGACGGCTACGAAGCTTTCTTT. Full variable domain (outside the CDR3, taken from reference TRBV29-1 and TRBJ1-1): SAVISQKPSRDICQRGTSLTIQCQVDSQVTMMFWYRQQPGQSLTLIATANQGSEATYESGFVIDKFPISRPNLTFSTLTVSNMSPEDSSIYLCSVESKTGFADGYEAFFGQGTRLTVV.

The V and J genes are TRBV7-2 and TRBJ2-5, with 12 bases aligning to TRBD1. This CDR3 contains 16 residues. In germline, CDR1 is SGHTA, CDR2 FQGNSA. The junction had 6 bases not matched to a gene; V was cut back by 3 bases and J by 4 bases. Here the CDR3 DNA reads TGTGCCAGCAGCTTCACCGGGACAGGGGGCCCAGAGACCCAGTACTTC. It is translated as CASSFTGTGGPETQYF.

This clonotype was recorded many times. CDR3 in DNA: TGTGCCAGCAGTTACCTGGCCAGACTGGATTCACCCCTCCACTTT. The encoded protein is CASSYLARLDSPLHF. This chain connects TRBV6-5 to TRBJ1-6, with D hard to call. Trimming took 2 bases from V and 8 from J, leaving 13 bases between them. The length of the CDR3 is 15 residues. From germline, CDR1 is MNHEY and CDR2 SVGAGI.

In this sample, this clonotype turned up many times. The V and J genes are TRBV2 and TRBJ1-3; D unresolved. Trimming took off 3 bases at V and 0 bases at J, with 9 bases between the two ends. This CDR3 contains 15 residues. Germline values: CDR1 SNHLY, CDR2 FYNNEI. The CDR3 sequence is CASSETTSSGNTIYF. The CDR3 bases are TGTGCCAGCAGTGAGACTACCAGCTCTGGAAACACCATATATTTT.

J is TRBJ2-5 and V is TRBV14; D unclear. CDR3 length: 14 amino acids. CDR1 is SGHDN, CDR2 FVKESK, per germline. V gave up 3 bases and J gave up 4 bases, with 12 bases separating them. The CDR3 sequence: CASSQGGRSETQYF. Here the CDR3 DNA reads TGTGCCAGCAGCCAGGGTGGACGATCAGAGACCCAGTACTTC.

This clonotype was counted ten times or more. The chain couples TRBV7-2 to TRBJ1-3; no clear D gene. Trimming removed 5 bases from V and 7 bases from J, with 18 bases in between. The CDR3 has 15 residues. CDR1 is SGHTA and CDR2 is FQGNSA in the germline V gene. The CDR3 sequence is CASSPSEVMRNTIYF. DNA for the CDR3: TGTGCCAGCAGCCCCTCGGAGGTTATGAGGAACACCATATATTTT.

This clonotype has at least ten counts. The V and J genes are TRBV28 and TRBJ2-5; D remains unclear. CDR1 MDHEN and CDR2 SYDVKM come from the germline V gene. Trimming shortened V by 3 bases and J by 1 base, and 9 bases separated the two germline ends. CDR3 length equals 14 residues. The CDR3 loop reads CASSFEGSQETQYF. The CDR3, as DNA: TGTGCCAGCAGTTTTGAAGGGTCCCAAGAGACCCAGTACTTC.

This clonotype has ten or more counts. The CDR3 sequence is CASSLVGTGLRNTIYF. CDR3 DNA: TGTGCCAGCAGCTTAGTCGGGACAGGGCTACGGAACACCATATATTTT. This chain links TRBV11-2 with TRBJ1-3, with 9 bases matching TRBD1. Per the germline V gene, CDR1 is SGHAT and CDR2 is FQNNGV. The CDR3 has 16 residues. V dropped 1 base and J dropped 7; count of bases not matched to a gene: 8.

CDR3 in DNA: TGTGCCAGCAGTACGGGGACAGGGGGTTCTCACGAGCAGTACTTC. Translated, it gives CASSTGTGGSHEQYF. V and J are TRBV6-1 and TRBJ2-7, with 11 bases identical to TRBD1. The junction had 8 bases not matched to a gene; V was cut back by 5 bases and J by 5 bases. The CDR3 has 15 residues. Germline lookup yields CDR1 MNHNS and CDR2 SASEGT.

This clonotype was seen many times. J is TRBJ2-2 and V is TRBV2; 8 nucleotides agree with TRBD1. With V trimmed by 4 bases and J by 6 bases, 4 bases remained unmatched. Germline assignment: CDR1 SNHLY and CDR2 FYNNEI. The CDR3 extends over 14 amino acids. DNA for the CDR3: TGTGCCAGCAGTGCAATACAGGGGGCCGGGGAGCTGTTTTTT. As protein: CASSAIQGAGELFF.

As for this clonotype: A read error may account for a junction end that differs from germline. The chain uses TRBV24-1 and TRBJ1-1; TRBD1 matches at 8 bases. Germline V gene lookup returns CDR1 KGHDR and CDR2 SFDVKD. The CDR3 has 12 residues. This CDR3 reads CVTSDQGAGAFF. As DNA, the CDR3 is TGTGTCACCAGTGACCAGGGGGCTGGGGCTTTCTTT.

This clonotype was detected ten times or more. This chain links TRBV5-1 with TRBJ2-2; D is uncertain. The V gene's germline CDR1 is SGHRS and CDR2 YFSETQ. The CDR3 consists of 15 residues. V lost 0 bases and J 7 bases, leaving 13 bases between the germline ends. CDR3 DNA: TGCGCCAGCAGCTTGGAGGGCCTAGTCGGCGGGGAGCTGTTTTTT. Its translation is CASSLEGLVGGELFF.

In DNA, the CDR3 is TGTGCCACCAGCAGAGAACTGCGGACTGAAGCTTTCTTT. Translated, it gives CATSRELRTEAFF. J is TRBJ1-1 and V is TRBV15, with unresolved D. V lost 0 bases, J lost 5 bases, and 7 bases lay in between. The CDR3 has 13 amino acids. CDR1 is LNHNV, CDR2 YYDKDF, per germline (reference sequence).

The J gene is TRBJ2-2, the V gene TRBV7-3; D unclear. Germline V CDR1 and CDR2: SGHTA, FQGTGA. Deletions cut 4 bases from V and 2 bases from J, with 8 bases between. This CDR3 has 14 amino acids. CDR3: CASSSVVNTGELFF. DNA of the CDR3: TGTGCCAGCAGCTCCGTCGTAAACACCGGGGAGCTGTTTTTT.

This clonotype showed up many times. V and J are TRBV6-2 or TRBV6-3 and TRBJ2-7; TRBD1 agrees at 7 bases. The CDR3 is 16 amino acids. Germline V lookup: CDR1 MNHEY, CDR2 SVGEGT. V lost 2 bases, J lost 0 bases, and 7 bases stayed unmatched. The CDR3 reads CASSYNRDSSSYEQYF. CDR3 in DNA: TGTGCCAGCAGTTACAACCGGGACAGCTCCTCCTACGAGCAGTACTTC.

This clonotype was seen repeatedly, ten times or more. The chain links TRBV7-2 to TRBJ2-2; D is ambiguous. Germline V gene lookup returns CDR1 SGHTA and CDR2 FQGNSA. The CDR3 consists of 11 residues. V was trimmed by 1 base and J by 8 bases, leaving 2 bases between them. CDR3 amino acids: CASSLEGELFF. CDR3 bases: TGTGCCAGCAGCTTAGAGGGGGAGCTGTTTTTT.